This TCR beta chain was sequenced during a study of human T cells and chemical hapten exposure. As for the study in general: After 6 days, upper back 0.01% DPC patch tests were scored.

Time point reported: patch test 3, about 24 weeks after DPC sensitization. As for treatment: therapeutic diphenylcyclopropenone sensitization with weekly scalp DPC. On this clonotype itself: Its antigen is currently unknown.

TCRdb re-called the RACE reads with MiXCR, one entry per CDR3 protein. Found here are over 100,000 distinct CDR3 sequences, roughly 10% of them singletons; the top ten hold around 2.4%. The CDR3 contains 17 residues. V lost 0 bases and J 2 bases, leaving 15 bases between the germline ends. Germline CDR1 reads SGHRS; CDR2 reads YFSETQ. Notes on the study in general: With regard to DPC sensitization, TCRs above 1 in 1000 frequency did not change.

The receptor was isolated from a woman aged 45 to 65 with alopecia areata. Some clones in this sample may be carry-over from other donors' samples. The source material was whole blood, sampled in connection with sensitization to the hapten diphenylcyclopropenone (DPC). V and J are TRBV5-1 and TRBJ1-5; TRBD1 might be the D (5 bases). CDR3 coding DNA: TGCGCCAGCAGCTTGGCACCGGGGGAGTTGGGCAATCAGCCCCAGCATTTT. It yields the protein CASSLAPGELGNQPQHF.